This T cell receptor beta chain comes out of a study of blood T cell repertoires in COVID-19. Some clones are missing from TCRdb's copy, which holds only in-frame ones; the method was immunoSEQ multiplex PCR. The repertoire holds over 200,000 clones, with around 84% as singletons. The CDR3 extends over 15 amino acids. V lost 3 bases and J 5 bases, leaving 11 bases between the germline ends. Germline CDR1 and CDR2: MNHEY and SVGAGI. The chain couples TRBV6-5 to TRBJ1-6, with TRBD1 as a possible D gene (5 bases). The TCR originated in a man at least 80 years old with acute or convalescent COVID-19. Sequencing input: peripheral blood. DNA for the CDR3: TGTGCCAGCAGTTATGGTGGGGGGAATAATTCACCCCTCCACTTT. The encoded protein is CASSYGGGNNSPLHF.